Below are 6 T cell receptor beta chains sequenced from a single sample in a study of a mutant IDH1 vaccine in newly diagnosed glioma. Only in-frame clones appear in the TCRdb table, and some are missing; sequencing was by immunoSEQ multiplex PCR. Of around 62,000 clones listed, about nine tenths were seen once; the top ten hold 1.9%. What these receptors recognize is not known. The sample's time point: week 11, during vaccination. One vaccine dose held 300 ug of mutant IDH1 20-mer peptide and came with topical imiquimod. The sequences come from PBMCs, collected from a glioma patient whose treatment included an IDH1 peptide vaccine. The receptors come from a man aged 35-49 years with glioma.

In its sample, this clone was seen a few times. V and J are TRBV18 and TRBJ1-3; 8 bases are shared with TRBD1. The CDR3 spans 16 residues. J was trimmed by 0 bases and V by 4 bases; bases with no gene match: 5. The germline CDR1 and CDR2 sequences are KGHSH and LQKENI. The CDR3 loop reads CASSLGQALSGNTIYF. The CDR3 region has the DNA TGTGCCAGCTCACTGGGACAGGCTCTCTCTGGAAACACCATATATTTT.

The V and J genes are TRBV25-1 and TRBJ1-1; TRBD1 matches at 7 bases. The CDR3 contains 13 residues. V shed 6 bases and J 1 base; nucleotides not matched to a gene: 2. Germline CDR1 MGHDK, CDR2 SYGVNS. CDR3 DNA sequence: TGTGCCAGCAGATGGACAGGGAACACTGAAGCTTTCTTT. Its translation is CASRWTGNTEAFF.

The chain uses TRBV28 and TRBJ1-2; D not certain. The V gene lost 2 bases and the J gene lost 4 bases, with 11 bases spanning the gap. This CDR3 is 14 amino acids long. Germline CDR1 reads MDHEN; CDR2 reads SYDVKM. CDR3 sequence: CASSLTPIGYGYTF. The CDR3 bases are TGTGCCAGCAGTTTAACCCCGATTGGCTATGGCTACACCTTC.

This clone was seen a single time. The V gene is TRBV28, the J gene TRBJ2-7, with 7 bases lining up with TRBD2. Germline V lookup: CDR1 MDHEN, CDR2 SYDVKM. With 5 bases clipped from V and 9 bases from J, the junction kept 10 bases outside the gene matches. CDR3 length: 13 residues. CDR3 sequence (DNA): TGTGCCAGCAGTAGCGGGCCCTGGGGGGGGCAGTACTTC. It yields the protein CASSSGPWGGQYF.

The chain has TRBV4-1 and TRBJ1-2; 7 nucleotides align to TRBD1. V lost 5 bases to trimming and J lost 0 bases; unmatched junction nucleotides: 3. Germline values: CDR1 MGHRA, CDR2 YSYEKL. The CDR3 is made up of 14 amino acids. The CDR3 protein is CASSKGQTNYGYTF. The CDR3 bases are TGCGCCAGCAGCAAGGGACAGACTAACTATGGCTACACCTTC.

V and J are TRBV5-5 and TRBJ1-6; no clear D. The CDR3 spans 15 residues. Germline CDR1 reads SGHKS; CDR2 reads YYEKEE (reference sequence). Between the trimmed V and J ends, which lost 0 bases and 10 bases, there was a span of 14 bases. CDR3 loop: CASSLDIGRESPLHF. The CDR3 coding sequence is TGTGCCAGCAGCTTGGATATAGGGAGGGAATCACCCCTCCACTTT.